The next 10 T cell receptor beta chains were all read from a single sample in a study of cytomegalovirus exposure and HLA in healthy donors. The PCR contained 60 Vbeta and 13 Jbeta primers. Libraries were prepared by immunoSEQ multiplex PCR; TCRdb keeps only in-frame clonotypes and omits some of them. The profile covers under 150,000 clones, with 80% to 90% appearing a single time and roughly 2.5% taken by the ten largest. Sequencing used PBMCs. These receptors all stem from a boy aged 2 to 10 in good health and CMV-seronegative.

This clone was detected once. This sequence joins TRBV29-1 and TRBJ1-1, with D tentatively TRBD1 (5 bases). Germline V CDR1 and CDR2: SQVTM, ANQGSEA. Deletions cut 4 bases from V and 0 bases from J, with 15 bases between. This CDR3 is 15 amino acids long. The CDR3 bases are TGCAGCGTTGTTCAGGGCCTAAGAATGAACACTGAAGCTTTCTTT. Protein: CSVVQGLRMNTEAFF.

V usage is TRBV6-6 and J usage is TRBJ2-7, with 9 bases fitting TRBD2. CDR1 MNHNY and CDR2 SVGAGI come from the germline V gene (reference sequence). The ends lost 9 bases at V and 3 bases at J; junction bases unmatched: 6. CDR3 length: 13 amino acids. The CDR3 DNA follows: TGTGCCAGTCATCTAGCGGGGCTCTACGAGCAGTACTTC. This sequence encodes CASHLAGLYEQYF.

This clone was picked up a small number of times. This rearrangement joins TRBV6-1 to TRBJ1-1; D is ambiguous. The CDR3 spans 13 residues. Germline lookup yields CDR1 MNHNS and CDR2 SASEGT. Trimming removed 1 base at V and 5 bases at J, with 8 bases between. This CDR3 is CASSEVRRTEAFF. CDR3 bases: TGTGCCAGCAGTGAAGTGAGGAGGACTGAAGCTTTCTTT.

Here the CDR3 reads CASSLRSVYNEQFF. In DNA form, the CDR3 reads TGTGCCAGCAGTTTACGATCGGTCTACAATGAGCAGTTCTTC. The chain uses TRBV27 and TRBJ2-1, with D unclear. Germline values: CDR1 MNHEY, CDR2 SMNVEV (reference sequence). Between the trimmed V and J ends, which lost 2 bases and 3 bases, there was a span of 8 bases. The CDR3 loop spans 14 amino acids.

The chain recombines TRBV6-6 with TRBJ1-2; 10 nucleotides align to TRBD1. The trim removed 6 bases at V and 4 bases at J, leaving 5 bases unmatched. Germline values: CDR1 MNHNY, CDR2 SVGAGI (reference sequence). The CDR3 is made up of 14 amino acids. The CDR3 region has the DNA TGTGCCAGCAGATTCGGGGACAGGGGCTATGGCTACACCTTC. The encoded protein is CASRFGDRGYGYTF.

This rearrangement joins TRBV5-5 to TRBJ2-1, with TRBD2 matching 15 bases. V lost 0 bases, J lost 7 bases, and 5 bases stayed unmatched. This CDR3 spans 17 amino acids. CDR1 is SGHKS and CDR2 is YYEKEE in the germline V gene (reference sequence). CDR3 sequence (DNA): TGTGCCAGCAGCTTGGAGGGACTAGCGGGAGGACTGAATGAGCAGTTCTTC. This sequence encodes CASSLEGLAGGLNEQFF. Full variable domain (missing parts from reference TRBV5-5 and TRBJ2-1): DAGVTQSPTHLIKTRGQQVTLRCSPISGHKSVSWYQQVLGQGPQFIFQYYEKEERGRGNFPDRFSARQFPNYSSELNVNALLLGDSALYLCASSLEGLAGGLNEQFFGPGTRLTVL.

The gene calls are TRBV6-5 and TRBJ1-2; D remains ambiguous. Germline CDR1 reads MNHEY; CDR2 reads SVGAGI. The CDR3 is 14 amino acids. V was shortened by 4 bases and J by 0 bases, with 9 bases between the two germline ends. The CDR3 DNA reads TGTGCCAGCAGTTCTACCGCCGCTAACTATGGCTACACCTTC. Translation: CASSSTAANYGYTF.

The gene calls are TRBV4-1 and TRBJ2-2; 7 bases match TRBD2. CDR1 is MGHRA, CDR2 YSYEKL, per germline. The length of the CDR3 is 18 residues. The J segment lost 5 bases and the V segment lost 3 bases, leaving 15 bases of the junction unmatched. This chain's CDR3 is CASSHPLRGRAKTGELFF. The CDR3 coding sequence is TGCGCCAGCAGCCACCCCCTGCGAGGGAGGGCCAAAACCGGGGAGCTGTTTTTT.

The chain employs TRBV6-5 and TRBJ1-6, with D maybe TRBD1 (6 bases). The V end lost 0 bases, the J end lost 13 bases, and 16 bases lay between the germline ends. This CDR3 region has 15 residues. Per the germline V gene, CDR1 is MNHEY and CDR2 is SVGAGI. As DNA, the CDR3 is TGTGCCAGCAGTTACTCGCGGGGGGCCCTTCGTCCCCTCCACTTT. Its translation: CASSYSRGALRPLHF.

The rearrangement joins TRBV5-1 to TRBJ2-7; D may be TRBD1 (7 bases). This CDR3 is 14 amino acids long. V lost 3 bases, J lost 2 bases, and 12 bases lay in between. CDR1 SGHRS and CDR2 YFSETQ come from the germline V gene. This CDR3 is CASSSGDRTYEQYF. The CDR3 DNA follows: TGCGCCAGCAGCTCGGGGGACAGAACCTACGAGCAGTACTTC.